The T cell receptor beta chain under discussion was sequenced for a study of a mutant IDH1 vaccine in newly diagnosed glioma. Study-level information: Across weeks 1, 3, 5, 7, 11, 15, 19 and 23, patients received a vaccination each time, eight in all.

The germline CDR1 and CDR2 sequences are SGHNT and YYREEE (reference sequence). This CDR3 region has 13 residues. Of note for this clone: Its target is unknown.

The time point denotes: week 5, during vaccination. What each vaccine dose contained was 300 ug of mutant IDH1 20-mer peptide, accompanied by topical imiquimod. TCRdb's table, derived via immunoSEQ multiplex PCR, lists solely in-frame clones and lacks some. This sample yields almost 30,000 clones, of which roughly 90% are seen a single time; more than 2.5% belongs to the top ten. The chain carries TRBV5-4 and TRBJ2-5, with unresolved D. The J call is doubtful: the DNA matches TRBJ2-7 better. The specimen was peripheral blood mononuclear cells (PBMCs), collected from a glioma patient whose treatment included an IDH1 peptide vaccine. The sequence was obtained from a woman in her thirties or forties with glioma. Some clones in this sample may be carry-over from other donors' samples. The CDR3, as DNA: TGTGCCAGCAGCCCCCGGACGGATTACGAGCAGTACTTC. It encodes CASSPRTDYEQYF.